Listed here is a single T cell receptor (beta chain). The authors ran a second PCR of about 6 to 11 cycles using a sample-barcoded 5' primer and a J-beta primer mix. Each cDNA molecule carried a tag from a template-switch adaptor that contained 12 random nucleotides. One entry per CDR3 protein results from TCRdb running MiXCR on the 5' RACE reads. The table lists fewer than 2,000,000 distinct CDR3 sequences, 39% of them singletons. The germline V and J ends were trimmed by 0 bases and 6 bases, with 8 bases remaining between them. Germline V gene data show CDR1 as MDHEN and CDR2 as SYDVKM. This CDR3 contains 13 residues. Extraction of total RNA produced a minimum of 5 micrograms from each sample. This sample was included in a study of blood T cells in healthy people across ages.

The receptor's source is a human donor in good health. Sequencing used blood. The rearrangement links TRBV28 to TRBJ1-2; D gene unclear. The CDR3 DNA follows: TGTGCCAGCAGTTTATGGGGAGGGAATGGCTACACCTTC. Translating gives CASSLWGGNGYTF.